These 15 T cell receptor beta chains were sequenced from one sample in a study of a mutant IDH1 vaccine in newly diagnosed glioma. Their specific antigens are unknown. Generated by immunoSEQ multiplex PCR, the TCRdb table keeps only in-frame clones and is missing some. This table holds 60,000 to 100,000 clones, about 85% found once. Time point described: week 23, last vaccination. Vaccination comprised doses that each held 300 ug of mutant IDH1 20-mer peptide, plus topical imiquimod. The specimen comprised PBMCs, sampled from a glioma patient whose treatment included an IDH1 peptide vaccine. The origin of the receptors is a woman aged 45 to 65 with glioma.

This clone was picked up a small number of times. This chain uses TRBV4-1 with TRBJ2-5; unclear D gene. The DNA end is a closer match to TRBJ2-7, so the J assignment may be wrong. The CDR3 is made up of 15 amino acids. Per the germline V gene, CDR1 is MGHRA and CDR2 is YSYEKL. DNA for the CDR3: TGCGCCAGCAGCCAAGAAATTTTTGGGGTGGACGAGCAGTACTTC. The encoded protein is CASSQEIFGVDEQYF.

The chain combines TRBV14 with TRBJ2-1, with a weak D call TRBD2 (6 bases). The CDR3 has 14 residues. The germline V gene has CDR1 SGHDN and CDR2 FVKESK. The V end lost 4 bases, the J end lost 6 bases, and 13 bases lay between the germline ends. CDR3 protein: CASSPLGGGNEQFF. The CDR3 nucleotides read TGTGCCAGCAGCCCCCTGGGAGGAGGCAATGAGCAGTTCTTC.

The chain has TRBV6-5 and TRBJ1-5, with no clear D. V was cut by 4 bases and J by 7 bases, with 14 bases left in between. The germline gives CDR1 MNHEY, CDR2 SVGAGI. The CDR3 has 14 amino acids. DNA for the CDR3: TGTGCCAGCAGTTCAAAACAATCCAACCAGCCCCAGCATTTT. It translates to CASSSKQSNQPQHF.

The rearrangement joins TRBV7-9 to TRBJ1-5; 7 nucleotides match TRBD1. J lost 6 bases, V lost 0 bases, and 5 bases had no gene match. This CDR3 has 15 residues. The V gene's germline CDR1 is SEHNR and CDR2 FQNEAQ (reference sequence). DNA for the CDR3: TGTGCCAGCAGCTTAGCGGGCAGGGGGAGTCAGCCCCAGCATTTT. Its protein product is CASSLAGRGSQPQHF.

The CDR3 here is CASSIGVSNQPQHF. The CDR3 DNA reads TGCGCCAGCAGCATCGGGGTAAGCAATCAGCCCCAGCATTTT. The chain joins TRBV5-1 to TRBJ1-5; D is unresolved. Germline lookup yields CDR1 SGHRS and CDR2 YFSETQ. V gave up 4 bases and J gave up 1 base, with 9 bases separating them. This CDR3 comprises 14 residues.

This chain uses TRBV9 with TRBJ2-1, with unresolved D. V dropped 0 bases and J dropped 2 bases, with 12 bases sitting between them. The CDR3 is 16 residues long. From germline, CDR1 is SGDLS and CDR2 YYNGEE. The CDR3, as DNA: TGTGCCAGCAGCGTAGCTCAACCCTACACCTACAATGAGCAGTTCTTC. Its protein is CASSVAQPYTYNEQFF. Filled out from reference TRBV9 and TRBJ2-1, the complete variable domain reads DSGVTQTPKHLITATGQRVTLRCSPRSGDLSVYWYQQSLDQGLQFLIQYYNGEERAKGNILERFSAQQFPDLHSELNLSSLELGDSALYFCASSVAQPYTYNEQFFGPGTRLTVL.

The CDR3 loop is CASSTLGLGTGNSYEQYF. In DNA form, the CDR3 reads TGTGCCAGCAGTACACTAGGGCTGGGGACAGGGAATTCCTACGAGCAGTACTTC. The chain joins TRBV27 to TRBJ2-7, with 9 bases fitting TRBD1. The germline CDR1 and CDR2 sequences are MNHEY and SMNVEV (reference sequence). The CDR3 has 18 residues. The V segment lost 5 bases and the J segment 1 base; nucleotides outside the gene matches: 15.

CDR3 in amino acids: CASTLRGDTGELFF. The CDR3 region has the DNA TGTGCCAGCACCCTCAGGGGAGACACCGGGGAGCTGTTTTTT. This chain joins TRBV2 and TRBJ2-2, with D possibly being TRBD1 (6 bases). The CDR3 spans 14 residues. Germline V gene sequence: CDR1 SNHLY, CDR2 FYNNEI. With 7 bases removed from V and 3 bases from J, the gap between germline ends came to 12 bases.

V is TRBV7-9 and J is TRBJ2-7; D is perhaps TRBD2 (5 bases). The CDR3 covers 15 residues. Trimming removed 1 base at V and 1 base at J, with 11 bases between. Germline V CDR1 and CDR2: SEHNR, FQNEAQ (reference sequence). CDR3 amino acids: CASSLGVGGSYEQYF. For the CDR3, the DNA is TGTGCCAGCAGCTTAGGAGTCGGCGGGTCCTACGAGCAGTACTTC. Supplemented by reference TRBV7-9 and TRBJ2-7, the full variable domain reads DTGVSQNPRHKITKRGQNVTFRCDPISEHNRLYWYRQTLGQGPEFLTYFQNEAQLEKSRLLSDRFSAERPKGSFSTLEIQRTEQGDSAMYLCASSLGVGGSYEQYFGPGTRLTVT.

This CDR3 is CASSLSGSRETQYF. The CDR3 DNA is TGTGCCAGCAGCTTGTCGGGGAGCCGGGAGACCCAGTACTTC. The rearrangement links TRBV7-3 to TRBJ2-5; the D gene is possibly TRBD2 (5 bases). This CDR3 comprises 14 residues. The ends were cut back, 3 bases at V and 5 bases at J, with 13 bases in the middle. Germline CDR1 reads SGHTA; CDR2 reads FQGTGA.

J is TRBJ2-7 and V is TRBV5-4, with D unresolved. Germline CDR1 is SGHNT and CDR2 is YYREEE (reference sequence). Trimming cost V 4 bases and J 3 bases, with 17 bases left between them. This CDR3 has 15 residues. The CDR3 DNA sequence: TGTGCCAGCAGCCAAGGCCTAGGTTTAGACTACGAGCAGTACTTC. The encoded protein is CASSQGLGLDYEQYF.

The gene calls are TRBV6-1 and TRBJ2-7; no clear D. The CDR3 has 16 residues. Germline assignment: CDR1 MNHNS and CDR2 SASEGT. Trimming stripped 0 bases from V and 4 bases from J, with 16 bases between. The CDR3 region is CASSEARSGSGYEQYF. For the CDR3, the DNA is TGTGCCAGCAGTGAAGCGCGGTCAGGTTCTGGGTACGAGCAGTACTTC.

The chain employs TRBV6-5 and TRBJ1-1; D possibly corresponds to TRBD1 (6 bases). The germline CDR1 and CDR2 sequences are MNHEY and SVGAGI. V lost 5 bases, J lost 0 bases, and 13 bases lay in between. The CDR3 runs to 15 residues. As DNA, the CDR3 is TGTGCCAGCAGTCCGTACAGGGCCTTGAACACTGAAGCTTTCTTT. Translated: CASSPYRALNTEAFF.

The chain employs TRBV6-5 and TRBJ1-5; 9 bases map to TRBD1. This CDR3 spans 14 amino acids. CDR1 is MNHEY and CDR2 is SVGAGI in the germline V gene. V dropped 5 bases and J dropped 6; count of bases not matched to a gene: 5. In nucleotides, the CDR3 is TGTGCCAGCAGTCTCACAGGGGGCGGTCAGCCCCAGCATTTT. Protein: CASSLTGGGQPQHF.

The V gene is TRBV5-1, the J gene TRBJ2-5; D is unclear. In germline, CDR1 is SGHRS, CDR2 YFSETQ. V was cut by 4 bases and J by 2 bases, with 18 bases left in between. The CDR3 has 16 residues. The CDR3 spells CASSPNPVGLQETQYF. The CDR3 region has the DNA TGCGCCAGCAGCCCGAACCCGGTGGGCTTACAAGAGACCCAGTACTTC.